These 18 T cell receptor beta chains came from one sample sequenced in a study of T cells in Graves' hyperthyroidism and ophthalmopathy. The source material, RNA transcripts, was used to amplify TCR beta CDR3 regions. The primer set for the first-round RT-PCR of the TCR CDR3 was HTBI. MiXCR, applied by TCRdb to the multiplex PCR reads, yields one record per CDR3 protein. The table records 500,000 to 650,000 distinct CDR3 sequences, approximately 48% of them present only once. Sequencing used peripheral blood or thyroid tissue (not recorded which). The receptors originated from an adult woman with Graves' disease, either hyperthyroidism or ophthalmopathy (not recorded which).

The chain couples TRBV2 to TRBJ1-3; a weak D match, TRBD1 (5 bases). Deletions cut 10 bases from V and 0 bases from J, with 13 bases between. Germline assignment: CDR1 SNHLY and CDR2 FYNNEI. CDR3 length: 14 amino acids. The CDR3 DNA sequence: TGTGCCACCAGGGAAGGACACTCTGGAAACACCATATATTTT. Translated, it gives CATREGHSGNTIYF.

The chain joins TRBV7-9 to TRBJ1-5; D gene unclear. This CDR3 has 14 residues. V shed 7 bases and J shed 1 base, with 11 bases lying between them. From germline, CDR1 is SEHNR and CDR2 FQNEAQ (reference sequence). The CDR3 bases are TGTGCCAGCACTCCGGGAGGGAGCAATCAGCCCCAGCATTTT. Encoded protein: CASTPGGSNQPQHF.

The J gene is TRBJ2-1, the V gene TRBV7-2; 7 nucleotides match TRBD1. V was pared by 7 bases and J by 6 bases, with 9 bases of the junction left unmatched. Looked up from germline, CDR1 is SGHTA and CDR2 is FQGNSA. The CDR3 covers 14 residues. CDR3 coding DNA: TGTGCCAGCACCGTGGGACAGTTTACCAATGAGCAGTTCTTC. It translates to CASTVGQFTNEQFF.

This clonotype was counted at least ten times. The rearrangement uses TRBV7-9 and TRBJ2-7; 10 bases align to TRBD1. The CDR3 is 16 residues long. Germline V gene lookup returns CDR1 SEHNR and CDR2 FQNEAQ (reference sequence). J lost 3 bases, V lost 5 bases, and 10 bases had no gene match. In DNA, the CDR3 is TGTGCCAGCAGCCCCACCGGACAGGGGGTCTACTACGAGCAGTACTTC. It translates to CASSPTGQGVYYEQYF.

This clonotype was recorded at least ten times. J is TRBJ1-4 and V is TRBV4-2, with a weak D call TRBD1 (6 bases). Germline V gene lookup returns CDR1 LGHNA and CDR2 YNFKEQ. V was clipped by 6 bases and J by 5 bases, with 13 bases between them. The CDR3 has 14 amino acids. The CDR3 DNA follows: TGTGCCAGCAGGATAGGGGGATCCAATGAAAAACTGTTTTTT. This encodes CASRIGGSNEKLFF.

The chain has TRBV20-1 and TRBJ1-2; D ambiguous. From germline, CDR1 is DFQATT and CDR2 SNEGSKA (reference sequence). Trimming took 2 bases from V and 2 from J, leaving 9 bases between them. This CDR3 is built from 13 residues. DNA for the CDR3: TGCAGTGCTAGACCGGGCGGGAACTATGGCTACACCTTC. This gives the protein CSARPGGNYGYTF.

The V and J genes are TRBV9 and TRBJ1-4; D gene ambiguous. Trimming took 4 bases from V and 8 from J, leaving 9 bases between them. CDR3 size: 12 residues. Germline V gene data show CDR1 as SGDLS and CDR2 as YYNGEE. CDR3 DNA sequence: TGTGCCAGCAGCCCTCGTGAGGAAAAACTGTTTTTT. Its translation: CASSPREEKLFF.

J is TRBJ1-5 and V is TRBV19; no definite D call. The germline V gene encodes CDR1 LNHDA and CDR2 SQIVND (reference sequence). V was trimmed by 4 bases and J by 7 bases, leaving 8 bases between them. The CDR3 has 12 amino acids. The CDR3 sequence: CASSTDGQPQHF. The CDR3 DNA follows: TGTGCCAGTAGTACAGACGGACAGCCCCAGCATTTT.

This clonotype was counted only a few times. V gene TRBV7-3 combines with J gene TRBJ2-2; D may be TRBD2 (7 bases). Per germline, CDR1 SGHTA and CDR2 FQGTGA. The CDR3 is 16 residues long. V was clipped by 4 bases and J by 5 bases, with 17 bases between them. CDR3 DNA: TGTGCCAGCAGCTCAAGGGGGGGACTCAGGACCGGGGAGCTGTTTTTT. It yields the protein CASSSRGGLRTGELFF.

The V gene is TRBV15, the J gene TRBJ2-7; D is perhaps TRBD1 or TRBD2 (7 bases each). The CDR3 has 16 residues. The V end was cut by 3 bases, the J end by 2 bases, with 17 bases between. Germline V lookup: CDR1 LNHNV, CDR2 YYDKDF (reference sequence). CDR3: CATSSPARGGPYEQYF. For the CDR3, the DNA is TGTGCCACCAGCAGCCCAGCCAGGGGGGGACCCTACGAGCAGTACTTC.

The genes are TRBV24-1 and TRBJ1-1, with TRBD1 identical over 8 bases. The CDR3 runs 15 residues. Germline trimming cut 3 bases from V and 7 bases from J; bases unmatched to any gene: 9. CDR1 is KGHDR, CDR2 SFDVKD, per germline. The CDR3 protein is CATSDPTTGGGEAFF. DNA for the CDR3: TGTGCCACCAGTGATCCAACTACAGGGGGGGGTGAAGCTTTCTTT.

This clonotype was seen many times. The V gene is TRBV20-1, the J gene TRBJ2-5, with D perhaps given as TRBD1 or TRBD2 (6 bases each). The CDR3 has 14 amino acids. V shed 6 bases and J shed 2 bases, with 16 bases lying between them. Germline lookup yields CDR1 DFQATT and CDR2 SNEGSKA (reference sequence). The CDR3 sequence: CSAEAGQLQETQYF. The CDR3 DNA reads TGCAGTGCAGAGGCGGGACAACTTCAAGAGACCCAGTACTTC.

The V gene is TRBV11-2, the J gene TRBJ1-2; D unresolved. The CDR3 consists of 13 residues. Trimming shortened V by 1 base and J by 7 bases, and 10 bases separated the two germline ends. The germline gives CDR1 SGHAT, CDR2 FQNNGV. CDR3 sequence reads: CASSLVGKVGYTF. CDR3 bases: TGTGCCAGCAGCTTAGTTGGCAAGGTTGGCTACACCTTC.

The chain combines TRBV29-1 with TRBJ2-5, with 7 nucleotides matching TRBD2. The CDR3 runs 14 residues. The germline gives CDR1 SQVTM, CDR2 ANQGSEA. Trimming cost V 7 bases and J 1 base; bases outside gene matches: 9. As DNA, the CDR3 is TGCAGCGCCGGCGGGGGAGACAGCCAAGAGACCCAGTACTTC. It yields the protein CSAGGGDSQETQYF.

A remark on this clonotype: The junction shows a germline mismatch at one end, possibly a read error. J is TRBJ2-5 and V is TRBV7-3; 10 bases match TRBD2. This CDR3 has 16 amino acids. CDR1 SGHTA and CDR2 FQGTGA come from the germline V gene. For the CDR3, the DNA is TGCGCCAGCAGCTTGGGAGCGGGAGGGCCCTCGGAGACCCAGTACTTC. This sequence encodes CASSLGAGGPSETQYF. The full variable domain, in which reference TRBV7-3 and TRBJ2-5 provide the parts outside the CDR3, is GAGVSQTPSNKVTEKGKYVELRCDPISGHTALYWYRQSLGQGPEFLIYFQGTGAADDSGLPNDRFFAVRPEGSVSTLKIQRTERGDSAVYLCASSLGAGGPSETQYFGPGTRLLVL.

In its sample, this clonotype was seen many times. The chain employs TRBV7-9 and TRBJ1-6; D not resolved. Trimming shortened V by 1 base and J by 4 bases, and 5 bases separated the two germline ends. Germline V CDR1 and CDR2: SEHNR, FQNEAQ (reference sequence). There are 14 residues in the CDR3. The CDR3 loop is CASSLEKYNSPLHF. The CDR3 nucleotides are TGTGCCAGCAGCTTAGAAAAGTATAATTCACCCCTCCACTTT. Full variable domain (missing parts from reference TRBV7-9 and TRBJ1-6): DTGVSQNPRHKITKRGQNVTFRCDPISEHNRLYWYRQTLGQGPEFLTYFQNEAQLEKSRLLSDRFSAERPKGSFSTLEIQRTEQGDSAMYLCASSLEKYNSPLHFGNGTRLTVT.

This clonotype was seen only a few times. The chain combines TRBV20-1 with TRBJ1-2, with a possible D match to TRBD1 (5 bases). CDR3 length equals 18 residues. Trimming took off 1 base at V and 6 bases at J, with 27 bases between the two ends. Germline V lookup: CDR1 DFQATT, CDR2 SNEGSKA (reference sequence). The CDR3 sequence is CSARGRSTSRTGDDGYTF. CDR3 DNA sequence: TGCAGTGCTAGAGGGCGATCGACTAGTCGCACCGGGGACGATGGCTACACCTTC.

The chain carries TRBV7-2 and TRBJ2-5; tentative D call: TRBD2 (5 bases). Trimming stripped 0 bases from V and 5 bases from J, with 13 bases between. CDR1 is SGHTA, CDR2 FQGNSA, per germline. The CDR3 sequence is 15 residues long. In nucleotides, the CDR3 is TGTGCCAGCAGCTTAGCGCAAGTCGACTACGAGACCCAGTACTTC. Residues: CASSLAQVDYETQYF.